The rows below give T cell receptor beta chains drawn from one sample of a study of T cell repertoires in cytomegalovirus infection. TCRdb reprocessed the reads via MiXCR and lists one record per CDR3 protein. The table lists approximately 320,000 distinct CDR3 sequences, more than 9% of them singletons. Sequencing was carried out using PBMCs. Receptor source: a human donor in good health (CMV status not recorded). Some clones in this sample may be carry-over from other donors' samples. Each CDR3 is given with its conserved first and last residue. Fields, in order: D gene, clone size, J gene, V gene, CDR3 protein, CDR3 DNA. The D gene is left open where the match is weak. Clone sizes are given selectively: once, few, many, or a class where the clone is expanded.

>.|many|TRBJ1-5|TRBV7-2
CASSPQAQDRVSNQPQHF
TGTGCCAGCAGCCCCCAGGCGCAGGATCGAGTTAGCAATCAGCCCCAGCATTTT
>TRBD1|.|TRBJ2-7|TRBV6-1
CASSELVQGAYEQYF
TGTGCCAGCAGTGAATTGGTACAGGGGGCGTACGAGCAGTACTTC
>.|many|TRBJ1-4|TRBV15
CATSRGLGAATNEKLFF
TGTGCCACCAGCAGAGGCCTTGGGGCGGCAACTAATGAAAAACTGTTTTTT
>TRBD2|many|TRBJ2-3|TRBV12-3/TRBV12-4
CASSLNSGGADTQYF
TGTGCCAGCAGTTTAAATAGCGGGGGGGCAGATACGCAGTATTTT
>.|many|TRBJ2-1|TRBV12-3/TRBV12-4
CASLDSYVSEQFF
TGTGCCAGCCTCGACAGTTATGTCAGTGAGCAGTTCTTC
>.|few|TRBJ1-5|TRBV6-2/TRBV6-3
CASRLAGTLNQPQHF
TGTGCCAGCAGACTGGCCGGGACGCTGAATCAGCCCCAGCATTTT
>.|many|TRBJ2-3|TRBV7-2
CASSLSWPVRQVAQYF
TGTGCCAGCAGCCTATCCTGGCCGGTCAGACAGGTTGCGCAGTATTTT
>TRBD2|few|TRBJ2-7|TRBV4-3
CASSLAGGRAGEQYF
TGCGCCAGCAGCTTAGCAGGCGGGAGGGCCGGTGAGCAGTACTTC
>TRBD1|many|TRBJ2-1|TRBV5-6
CASSLGVRDRKTYNEQFF
TGTGCCAGCAGCTTGGGGGTCCGGGACAGAAAAACCTACAATGAGCAGTTCTTC
>TRBD2|few|TRBJ2-1|TRBV19
CASSPPPTSGRFNEQFF
TGTGCCAGTAGTCCTCCCCCGACTAGCGGGAGGTTTAATGAGCAGTTCTTC
>.|many|TRBJ2-5|TRBV7-6
CASMRAAQETQYF
TGTGCCAGCATGCGGGCAGCCCAAGAGACCCAGTACTTC
>TRBD2|few|TRBJ2-1|TRBV7-2
CASSPFSGVSYNEQFF
TGTGCCAGCAGTCCTTTTAGCGGGGTCTCCTACAATGAGCAGTTCTTC
>TRBD2|many|TRBJ2-2|TRBV7-9
CASSSVAGVGTGELFF
TGTGCCAGCAGCTCTGTAGCGGGAGTCGGCACCGGGGAGCTGTTTTTT
>TRBD1|many|TRBJ2-7|TRBV7-2
CASSRQGQSYEQYF
TGTGCCAGCAGCCGACAGGGACAGTCCTACGAGCAGTACTTC
>.|many|TRBJ1-2|TRBV7-8
CASSLGEVYGYTF
TGTGCCAGCAGCTTAGGGGAGGTCTATGGCTACACCTTC
>TRBD2|many|TRBJ2-1|TRBV7-2
CASSLAKRGPYNEQFF
TGTGCCAGCAGCTTAGCGAAGCGGGGGCCGTACAATGAGCAGTTCTTC
>TRBD1|many|TRBJ2-2|TRBV11-2
CASSPTDRGGTGELFF
TGTGCCAGCAGCCCAACAGACAGGGGAGGCACCGGGGAGCTGTTTTTT
>TRBD1|.|TRBJ1-2|TRBV20-1
CSARGGQAVNYGYTF
TGCAGTGCTAGAGGCGGACAGGCCGTAAACTATGGCTACACCTTC
>.|many|TRBJ1-1|TRBV7-2
CASSLVYRGLELGEAFF
TGTGCCAGCAGCTTAGTGTATCGTGGGCTCGAGCTCGGAGAAGCTTTCTTT
>TRBD2|many|TRBJ2-3|TRBV5-6
CASSLVGLAVSTDTQYF
TGTGCCAGCAGCTTGGTGGGACTAGCGGTTAGCACAGATACGCAGTATTTT
>.|few|TRBJ2-3|TRBV2
CASSDNRRGGTDTQYF
TGTGCCAGCAGTGATAACAGGCGTGGTGGCACAGATACGCAGTATTTT
>.|few|TRBJ2-2|TRBV9
CASSTPGPGTGELFF
TGTGCCAGCAGCACCCCGGGACCCGGCACCGGGGAGCTGTTTTTT
>TRBD2|many|TRBJ2-1|TRBV20-1
CSARLRLAGRNNEQFF
TGCAGTGCTAGACTCCGACTAGCGGGACGGAACAATGAGCAGTTCTTC
>TRBD1|few|TRBJ1-5|TRBV4-1
CASSLGLQGAHQPQHF
TGCGCCAGCAGTTTGGGATTACAGGGGGCTCATCAGCCCCAGCATTTT
>.|.|TRBJ2-1|TRBV11-2
CASRDTGNEQFF
TGTGCCAGCAGGGATACAGGCAATGAGCAGTTCTTC
>.|.|TRBJ2-2|TRBV29-1
CSVAKQGGGELFF
TGCAGCGTTGCCAAACAGGGAGGCGGGGAGCTGTTTTTT
>.|few|TRBJ1-2|TRBV7-2
CASSAPGLSGGYTF
TGTGCCAGCAGTGCCCCGGGATTATCCGGCGGCTACACCTTC
>TRBD1|many|TRBJ1-2|TRBV12-3/TRBV12-4
CASRSGQLSNYGYTF
TGTGCCAGCAGGTCGGGACAGCTATCTAACTATGGCTACACCTTC
>TRBD1|few|TRBJ1-3|TRBV14
CASSRGTGFSGNTIYF
TGTGCCAGCAGCCGTGGGACAGGGTTCTCTGGAAACACCATATATTTT
>TRBD2|few|TRBJ2-2|TRBV6-6
CASSWGLIIAGELFF
TGTGCCAGCAGTTGGGGACTAATAATCGCCGGGGAGCTGTTTTTT
>TRBD1|.|TRBJ2-1|TRBV9
CASSPSGTGGNNEQFF
TGTGCCAGCAGCCCTTCCGGGACAGGGGGGAACAATGAGCAGTTCTTC
>.|few|TRBJ1-1|TRBV19
CASSIRGMNTEAFF
TGTGCCAGTAGTATTCGGGGGATGAACACTGAAGCTTTCTTT
>.|many|TRBJ2-2|TRBV7-3
CASSLIPAGELFF
TGTGCCAGCAGCTTAATTCCGGCCGGGGAGCTGTTTTTT
>TRBD1|few|TRBJ1-5|TRBV10-3
CAISEAAGGSNQPQHF
TGTGCCATCAGTGAGGCAGCAGGGGGATCCAATCAGCCCCAGCATTTT
>TRBD1|.|TRBJ1-1|TRBV7-2
CASRYGTGPWDTEAFF
TGTGCCAGCAGGTATGGGACAGGGCCCTGGGACACTGAAGCTTTCTTT
>TRBD2|few|TRBJ2-1|TRBV27
CASSLGTSGSDEQFF
TGTGCCAGCAGTCTGGGGACTAGCGGGAGCGATGAGCAGTTCTTC
>.|.|TRBJ2-3|TRBV7-6
CASSEGRGDTQYF
TGTGCCAGCAGCGAAGGTAGAGGGGATACGCAGTATTTT
>TRBD2|.|TRBJ2-1|TRBV12-3/TRBV12-4
CASSLGSGGYNEQFF
TGTGCCAGCAGTTTAGGTAGCGGGGGATACAATGAGCAGTTCTTC
>TRBD1|many|TRBJ2-2|TRBV7-2
CASSSQGWSTGELFF
TGTGCCAGCAGCTCACAGGGGTGGAGCACCGGGGAGCTGTTTTTT
>.|many|TRBJ2-3|TRBV4-1
CASSQVRGTDTQYF
TGCGCCAGCAGCCAAGTTAGGGGGACAGATACGCAGTATTTT
>TRBD1|many|TRBJ2-4|TRBV7-2
CASSTGQHPGNIQYF
TGTGCCAGCAGCACGGGACAGCACCCCGGGAACATTCAGTACTTC
>.|few|TRBJ1-1|TRBV28
CASSFPDRLTEAFF
TGTGCCAGCAGTTTCCCCGACAGGTTGACTGAAGCTTTCTTT
>.|few|TRBJ2-1|TRBV7-9
CASSPPTPRSEQFF
TGTGCCAGCAGCCCACCCACTCCTAGGAGTGAGCAGTTCTTC
>TRBD1|.|TRBJ1-2|TRBV19
CASSFQGQGRRYGYTF
TGTGCCAGTAGTTTCCAAGGACAGGGACGTCGCTATGGCTACACCTTC
>TRBD1|few|TRBJ2-3|TRBV20-1
CSAHSGTSGGVFEKGDTQYF
TGCAGTGCCCACTCCGGGACCTCAGGGGGCGTTTTCGAAAAGGGAGATACGCAGTATTTT
>.|few|TRBJ1-2|TRBV20-1
CSARAGTDYGYTF
TGCAGTGCTAGAGCCGGGACCGACTATGGCTACACCTTC
>TRBD2|few|TRBJ2-1|TRBV20-1
CSAPPTSGRFYEQFF
TGCAGTGCTCCCCCGACTAGCGGGAGATTTTATGAGCAGTTCTTC
>.|many|TRBJ1-6|TRBV7-2
CASSSELTYNSPLHF
TGTGCCAGCAGCTCGGAGCTTACCTATAATTCACCCCTCCACTTT
>.|many|TRBJ2-7|TRBV7-2
CASSLKSDASYEQYF
TGTGCCAGCAGCTTAAAGTCGGACGCCAGCTACGAGCAGTACTTC
>TRBD1|many|TRBJ2-2|TRBV7-2
CASSHRGLAVTGELFF
TGTGCCAGCAGCCACAGGGGGTTAGCGGTCACCGGGGAGCTGTTTTTT
>TRBD2|.|TRBJ2-5|TRBV18
CASSPTSEETQYF
TGTGCCAGCTCACCAACTAGCGAAGAGACCCAGTACTTC
>TRBD1|.|TRBJ1-1|TRBV4-2
CASSRTGAAEAFF
TGTGCCAGCAGCCGAACAGGGGCGGCTGAAGCTTTCTTT
>TRBD2|few|TRBJ2-1|TRBV27
CASSSLPGLAGGIEQFF
TGTGCCAGCAGTTCTCTCCCGGGACTAGCGGGAGGGATTGAGCAGTTCTTC
>.|.|TRBJ2-5|TRBV5-1
CASSLGHDQETQYF
TGCGCCAGCAGCTTGGGACACGACCAAGAGACCCAGTACTTC
>TRBD1|.|TRBJ2-7|TRBV7-9
CASSPPGQGSYEQYF
TGTGCCAGCAGCCCCCCGGGACAGGGGTCCTACGAGCAGTACTTC